One and the same sample provided the 20 T cell receptor beta chains below, sequenced in a study of control samples from healthy donors and cancer patients. Some clones are missing from TCRdb's copy, which holds only in-frame ones; the method was immunoSEQ multiplex PCR. Of around 100,000 clones listed, less than 90% are singletons. Specimen: blood. The receptors here all came from a woman in her forties or fifties in good health.

V usage is TRBV7-9 and J usage is TRBJ1-5; 8 nucleotides line up with TRBD1. The germline CDR1 and CDR2 sequences are SEHNR and FQNEAQ (reference sequence). This CDR3 contains 16 residues. V dropped 5 bases and J dropped 2; count of bases not matched to a gene: 8. The CDR3 DNA follows: TGTGCCAGCAGCGTGTGGACAGGGTGGGGCAATCAGCCCCAGCATTTT. This translates into CASSVWTGWGNQPQHF.

J is TRBJ1-3 and V is TRBV11-2; TRBD1 aligns across 7 bases. CDR3 size: 13 residues. In germline, CDR1 is SGHAT, CDR2 FQNNGV. The ends lost 4 bases at V and 4 bases at J; junction bases unmatched: 1. As DNA, the CDR3 is TGTGCCAGCAGCTGGGGACAGGGAAACACCATATATTTT. Translating it yields CASSWGQGNTIYF.

The chain uses TRBV24-1 and TRBJ2-3, with 9 bases aligning to TRBD2. Germline CDR1 KGHDR, CDR2 SFDVKD. This CDR3 region has 15 residues. The ends lost 3 bases at V and 3 bases at J; junction bases unmatched: 3. CDR3 residues: CATSDRSGGTDTQYF. The CDR3, as DNA: TGTGCCACCAGTGATAGGAGCGGGGGGACAGATACGCAGTATTTT.

The chain employs TRBV10-3 and TRBJ2-7, with D perhaps matching TRBD2 (5 bases). V gave up 2 bases and J gave up 3 bases, with 8 bases separating them. There are 13 residues in the CDR3. CDR1 ENHRY and CDR2 SYGVKD come from the germline V gene. In nucleotides, the CDR3 is TGTGCCATCAGTGAGGACGGGATCTACGAGCAGTACTTC. The encoded protein is CAISEDGIYEQYF.

This clone was seen a single time. J is TRBJ2-1 and V is TRBV6-6; perhaps TRBD2 as D (5 bases). This CDR3 is built from 12 residues. Germline CDR1 MNHNY, CDR2 SVGAGI (reference sequence). The V gene lost 8 bases and the J gene lost 2 bases, with 7 bases spanning the gap. The chain's CDR3 is CASEGTYNEQFF. The CDR3 DNA sequence: TGTGCCAGCGAGGGTACCTACAATGAGCAGTTCTTC.

The chain links TRBV12-3 or TRBV12-4 to TRBJ2-1; the D is unclear. The V end was cut by 0 bases, the J end by 5 bases, with 2 bases between. This CDR3 region has 12 residues. As DNA, the CDR3 is TGTGCCAGCAGTTTAGCACACAATGAGCAGTTCTTC. It is translated as CASSLAHNEQFF.

This clone was detected once. V is TRBV5-1 and J is TRBJ2-3; D not resolved. V was cut by 0 bases and J by 2 bases, with 10 bases left in between. CDR1 and CDR2 from the germline V gene are SGHRS and YFSETQ. CDR3 length equals 15 residues. For the CDR3, the DNA is TGCGCCAGCAGCTTGGATATTCGACCCACAGATACGCAGTATTTT. This encodes CASSLDIRPTDTQYF.

This chain joins TRBV15 and TRBJ1-1; a possible D gene is TRBD1 (5 bases). Deletions cut 1 base from V and 4 bases from J, with 19 bases between. Germline V gene data show CDR1 as LNHNV and CDR2 as YYDKDF (reference sequence). The CDR3 has 17 amino acids. The CDR3 bases are TGTGCCACCAGCAGAGGGGGGGTCCGGCGACCGGGCACTGAAGCTTTCTTT. Translating it yields CATSRGGVRRPGTEAFF.

The genes are TRBV20-1 and TRBJ2-5; D gene unclear. CDR1 and CDR2 from the germline V gene are DFQATT and SNEGSKA (reference sequence). Trimming took off 6 bases at V and 5 bases at J, with 7 bases between the two ends. CDR3 length: 10 residues. CDR3 residues: CSAPFETQYF. In nucleotides, the CDR3 is TGCAGTGCCCCGTTTGAGACCCAGTACTTC.

The gene calls are TRBV5-1 and TRBJ2-3; 8 bases agree with TRBD2. V trimming: 5 bases; J trimming: 2 bases; junction bases outside the gene matches: 7. Germline lookup yields CDR1 SGHRS and CDR2 YFSETQ. This CDR3 comprises 15 residues. The CDR3 bases are TGCGCCAGCAGTCTCGCGGGGGGTTACACAGATACGCAGTATTTT. Protein sequence: CASSLAGGYTDTQYF.

V gene TRBV20-1 combines with J gene TRBJ2-3; D is uncertain. Germline CDR1 reads DFQATT; CDR2 reads SNEGSKA (reference sequence). V lost 0 bases to trimming and J lost 10 bases, with 8 bases between them. The CDR3 covers 11 residues. The CDR3, as DNA: TGCAGTGCTAGAGATCTGGTTGCGCAGTATTTT. Protein sequence: CSARDLVAQYF.

The chain links TRBV13 to TRBJ1-1, with D uncertain. CDR1 is PRHDT, CDR2 FYEKMQ, per germline (reference sequence). The germline V and J ends were trimmed by 5 bases and 1 base, with 14 bases remaining between them. The CDR3 length is 15 residues. The CDR3 nucleotides are TGTGCCAGCAGCCCCCTCGAGGAGGGGAACACTGAAGCTTTCTTT. It is translated as CASSPLEEGNTEAFF.

The chain employs TRBV10-2 and TRBJ1-2; D not resolved. This CDR3 comprises 12 residues. Between the trimmed V and J ends, which lost 3 bases and 5 bases, there was a span of 7 bases. The germline gives CDR1 WSHSY, CDR2 SAAADI. CDR3 sequence: CASSDSQYGYTF. As DNA, the CDR3 is TGCGCCAGCAGTGACAGCCAATATGGCTACACCTTC.

The V call is TRBV19, the J call TRBJ1-6, with D perhaps TRBD1 (5 bases). Germline V gene data show CDR1 as LNHDA and CDR2 as SQIVND (reference sequence). V was shortened by 1 base and J by 7 bases, with 5 bases between the two germline ends. CDR3 length: 13 amino acids. As DNA, the CDR3 is TGTGCCAGTAGTATAGGGGGGAATTCACCCCTCCACTTT. Translating it yields CASSIGGNSPLHF.

This chain joins TRBV11-2 and TRBJ1-1; a possible D gene is TRBD1 (5 bases). Trimming took 5 bases from V and 6 from J, leaving 10 bases between them. This CDR3 comprises 12 residues. CDR1 and CDR2 (germline): SGHAT, FQNNGV. The CDR3: CASSPVGAEAFF. The CDR3 DNA follows: TGTGCCAGCAGCCCCGTGGGGGCTGAAGCTTTCTTT.

V gene TRBV7-2 combines with J gene TRBJ1-4; no clear D gene. This CDR3 has 15 amino acids. V was cut by 5 bases and J by 12 bases, with 22 bases left in between. CDR1 is SGHTA and CDR2 is FQGNSA in the germline V gene. CDR3 sequence reads: CASSLNLRPTDELFF. The CDR3 nucleotides are TGTGCCAGCAGCCTTAACCTTAGACCAACTGACGAACTGTTTTTT.

This chain links TRBV24-1 with TRBJ2-3, with 13 bases matching TRBD2. The V and J ends lost 4 bases and 9 bases, in that order; junction bases with no gene match: 9. Germline V gene data show CDR1 as KGHDR and CDR2 as SFDVKD. The CDR3 runs to 16 residues. The CDR3 loop reads CATSDQLAGGLMTQYF. CDR3 DNA: TGTGCCACCAGTGACCAACTAGCGGGAGGGCTCATGACGCAGTATTTT.

The gene calls are TRBV29-1 and TRBJ1-2, with D tentatively TRBD1 (6 bases). The CDR3 extends over 13 amino acids. Deletions cut 4 bases from V and 8 bases from J, with 17 bases between. Germline V CDR1 and CDR2: SQVTM, ANQGSEA. The CDR3 loop is CSVVRDIGLGYTF. The CDR3 DNA reads TGCAGCGTTGTAAGGGACATTGGCCTGGGCTACACCTTC.

The rearrangement joins TRBV5-6 to TRBJ2-2; D gene uncertain. V was trimmed by 0 bases and J by 4 bases, leaving 13 bases between them. Germline loops: CDR1 SGHDT, CDR2 YYEEEE. CDR3 length equals 16 residues. CDR3 in DNA: TGTGCCAGCAGCTTGGTTTGGGGTATCGGCACCGGGGAGCTGTTTTTT. Protein sequence: CASSLVWGIGTGELFF.

V gene TRBV19 combines with J gene TRBJ2-5, with 7 nucleotides matching TRBD2. The CDR3 has 13 residues. Looked up from germline, CDR1 is LNHDA and CDR2 is SQIVND (reference sequence). The V gene end was trimmed by 6 bases and the J gene end by 5 bases; junction bases not matched to a gene: 6. The CDR3 region is CASRSAGEETQYF. The CDR3 DNA follows: TGTGCCAGTAGGTCGGCGGGAGAGGAGACCCAGTACTTC. Full variable domain (outside the CDR3, taken from reference TRBV19 and TRBJ2-5): DGGITQSPKYLFRKEGQNVTLSCEQNLNHDAMYWYRQDPGQGLRLIYYSQIVNDFQKGDIAEGYSVSREKKESFPLTVTSAQKNPTAFYLCASRSAGEETQYFGPGTRLLVL.